The 13 T cell receptor beta chains reported below all come from one sample, sequenced in a study of blood T cell repertoires in COVID-19. Using immunoSEQ multiplex PCR, the repertoire was profiled, and TCRdb retains in-frame clones only, with some absent. The sample shows about 86,000 clones, approximately 90% of them seen only once. The sequenced sample consisted of PBMCs or T cells enriched from blood (not recorded which). Receptor source: a woman aged 45-65 years with acute COVID-19.

The chain couples TRBV5-4 to TRBJ2-7; 9 positions agree with TRBD2. The V gene's germline CDR1 is SGHNT and CDR2 YYREEE (reference sequence). The length of the CDR3 is 15 residues. J lost 2 bases, V lost 4 bases, and 7 bases had no gene match. The CDR3 region is CASSQTSGGAYEQYF. For the CDR3, the DNA is TGTGCCAGCAGCCAGACTAGCGGAGGGGCCTACGAGCAGTACTTC.

The chain is built from TRBV5-1 and TRBJ2-7, with 8 nucleotides matching TRBD2. Trimming at V came to 4 bases and at J to 3 bases, leaving 15 bases not matched to a gene. Germline CDR1 is SGHRS and CDR2 is YFSETQ. The length of the CDR3 is 17 residues. In DNA, the CDR3 is TGCGCCAGCAGCCCTCGGTTTAGCGGGGATGACTTCTACGAGCAGTACTTC. The encoded protein is CASSPRFSGDDFYEQYF.

This rearrangement joins TRBV5-4 to TRBJ2-5; TRBD2 aligns across 12 bases. Trimming removed 2 bases from V and 4 bases from J; junction bases left unmatched: 9. The CDR3 extends over 17 amino acids. The germline V gene encodes CDR1 SGHNT and CDR2 YYREEE (reference sequence). CDR3 amino acids: CASSLGLTSGRRETQYF. The CDR3 bases are TGTGCCAGCAGCTTAGGCCTGACTAGCGGGAGACGAGAGACCCAGTACTTC. Full variable domain (rest looked up from reference TRBV5-4 and TRBJ2-5): ETGVTQSPTHLIKTRGQQVTLRCSSQSGHNTVSWYQQALGQGPQFIFQYYREEENGRGNFPPRFSGLQFPNYSSELNVNALELDDSALYLCASSLGLTSGRRETQYFGPGTRLLVL.

The rearrangement links TRBV6-5 to TRBJ2-3; D is possibly TRBD2 (6 bases). V dropped 11 bases and J dropped 0 bases, with 15 bases sitting between them. The CDR3 sequence is 14 residues long. Germline CDR1 MNHEY, CDR2 SVGAGI. The CDR3 is CAGSSASSTDTQYF. The CDR3 DNA reads TGTGCCGGTTCTAGCGCATCTAGCACAGATACGCAGTATTTT.

The rearrangement joins TRBV9 to TRBJ2-1; 10 nucleotides align to TRBD2. Germline V lookup: CDR1 SGDLS, CDR2 YYNGEE. The junction had 13 bases not matched to a gene; V was cut back by 3 bases and J by 10 bases. This CDR3 is 16 amino acids long. CDR3 residues: CASSAMGTSASGEQFF. The CDR3, as DNA: TGTGCCAGCAGCGCGATGGGGACTAGCGCCTCCGGGGAGCAGTTCTTC.

This clone was observed a few times. The chain links TRBV11-3 to TRBJ2-5; D may be TRBD1 (5 bases). Per germline, CDR1 SGHNT and CDR2 YENEEA. Trimming removed 2 bases from V and 5 bases from J, with 12 bases in between. The CDR3 extends over 14 amino acids. The CDR3 bases are TGTGCCAGCAGCTTACTGCCCAAGGGGGAGACCCAGTACTTC. This gives the protein CASSLLPKGETQYF.

The chain links TRBV28 to TRBJ1-5; D perhaps matches TRBD1 (5 bases). The V and J ends lost 5 bases and 0 bases respectively, with 14 bases between them. Germline V lookup: CDR1 MDHEN, CDR2 SYDVKM. The CDR3 length is 16 residues. CDR3 loop: CASSLLQAYSNQPQHF. As DNA, the CDR3 is TGTGCCAGCAGTCTCCTACAGGCTTATAGCAATCAGCCCCAGCATTTT.

Ten or more counts support this clone. CDR3 nucleotides: TGCGCCAGCAGTGAGTCGAGGAGAGGCGGGAGGGCCGGCGGGGAGCTGTTTTTT. This encodes CASSESRRGGRAGGELFF. The chain carries TRBV10-1 and TRBJ2-2, with TRBD2 identical over 9 bases. The length of the CDR3 is 18 residues. Unmatched junction bases numbered 12, after V lost 0 bases and J lost 7 bases. CDR1 is WNHNN, CDR2 SYGVQD, per germline (reference sequence).

This sequence joins TRBV7-2 and TRBJ1-2; 7 bases are a match to TRBD1. The CDR3 is 13 residues long. Trimming took 3 bases from V and 5 from J; bases not matched to a gene: 3. The germline V gene has CDR1 SGHTA and CDR2 FQGNSA. The CDR3 sequence is CASSFGQVYGYTF. The CDR3 DNA follows: TGTGCCAGCAGCTTTGGACAGGTATATGGCTACACCTTC.

The V and J genes are TRBV30 and TRBJ2-7; D not resolved. The germline CDR1 and CDR2 sequences are GTSNPN and SVGIG (reference sequence). The CDR3 length is 14 residues. Trimming took off 0 bases at V and 6 bases at J, with 15 bases between the two ends. The CDR3 protein is CAWSVMSGMAEQYF. In DNA form, the CDR3 reads TGTGCCTGGAGTGTTATGTCAGGAATGGCCGAGCAGTACTTC. The whole variable domain, remainder taken from reference TRBV30 and TRBJ2-7, is SQTIHQWPATLVQPVGSPLSLECTVEGTSNPNLYWYRQAAGRGLQLLFYSVGIGQISSEVPQNLSASRPQDRQFILSSKKLLLSDSGFYLCAWSVMSGMAEQYFGPGTRLTVT.

This clone turned up a few times. The chain recombines TRBV9 with TRBJ1-2; D call uncertain. Trimming took 3 bases from V and 8 from J, leaving 20 bases between them. Germline V gives CDR1 SGDLS, CDR2 YYNGEE. The CDR3 consists of 15 residues. For the CDR3, the DNA is TGTGCCAGCAGCGGGTATCCGGGTGGGGAGAAGGGCTACACCTTC. It specifies CASSGYPGGEKGYTF.

The rearrangement uses TRBV6-2 or TRBV6-3 and TRBJ2-7; 8 bases are shared with TRBD2. V lost 3 bases, J lost 2 bases, and 6 bases stayed unmatched. Germline V gene sequence: CDR1 MNHEY, CDR2 SVGEGT. This CDR3 spans 15 amino acids. The CDR3 is CASSYARGLAYEQYF. DNA for the CDR3: TGTGCCAGCAGTTATGCGCGGGGACTAGCCTACGAGCAGTACTTC.

The chain links TRBV3-1 (or the pseudogene TRBV3-2) to TRBJ2-3; D is undetermined. The ends were cut back, 4 bases at V and 4 bases at J, with 9 bases in the middle. This CDR3 has 13 residues. From germline, CDR1 is LGHDT and CDR2 YNNKEL (reference sequence). CDR3 nucleotide sequence: TGTGCCAGCAGCCGCCTAGGCGCAGATACGCAGTATTTT. This codes for CASSRLGADTQYF.